This record concerns one TCR beta chain sequence. PCR used 60 Vbeta primers and 13 Jbeta primers. Data came from immunoSEQ multiplex PCR; TCRdb stores just in-frame clones and leaves some out. This table has about 150,000 clones, 77% appearing once. This specimen belongs to a study of cytomegalovirus exposure and HLA in healthy donors. Unmatched junction bases numbered 15, after V lost 4 bases and J lost 1 base. Germline lookup yields CDR1 SGHRS and CDR2 YFSETQ. The CDR3 runs 19 residues. Sequencing was carried out using PBMCs. The origin of this receptor is a man between 25 and 39 years old in good health and CMV-seronegative. V gene TRBV5-1 combines with J gene TRBJ2-7, with 12 positions matching TRBD2. For the CDR3, the DNA is TGCGCCAGCAGCCCCATCTTTCTCACGGGACTAGCGGGTTCCTACGAGCAGTACTTC. It specifies CASSPIFLTGLAGSYEQYF.